These 29 T cell receptor beta chains were all obtained from the same sample, sequenced in a study of human CD8 memory T cell subsets. UMI-labeled 5' RACE generated the TCR beta libraries. TCRdb re-called the 5' RACE reads and gives one entry per CDR3 protein, without DNA. This repertoire includes thousands of distinct CDR3 sequences. The sequenced sample consisted of CD8+ effector memory T cells (TEM) sorted from PBMCs. The subset denotes: effector memory CD8 T cells, CCR7- CD45RO+ CD95+. The receptors here all came from a human donor in good health.

This sequence joins TRBV20-1 and TRBJ2-2. The CDR3 covers 14 residues. Per the germline V gene, CDR1 is DFQATT and CDR2 is SNEGSKA (reference sequence). The CDR3 loop is CSARDGTDTGELFF.

Here the CDR3 reads CASRNTGQYQETQYF. The V call is TRBV27, the J call TRBJ2-5; the TRBD1 assignment by TCRdb is unverifiable without DNA. There are 15 residues in the CDR3. Per germline, CDR1 MNHEY and CDR2 SMNVEV (reference sequence).

The chain uses TRBV11-2 and TRBJ1-5. Germline V CDR1 and CDR2: SGHAT, FQNNGV. The CDR3 runs to 12 residues. The CDR3: CASSQGGRPQHF. The full variable domain, with the rest looked up from reference TRBV11-2 and TRBJ1-5, is EAGVAQSPRYKIIEKRQSVAFWCNPISGHATLYWYQQILGQGPKLLIQFQNNGVVDDSQLPKDRFSAERLKGVDSTLKIQPAKLEDSAVYLCASSQGGRPQHFGDGTRLSIL.

CDR3 residues: CASSPNGLAGAGLYEQYF. V usage is TRBV9 and J usage is TRBJ2-7; TCRdb's assignment of TRBD2 cannot be checked, as there is no DNA. This CDR3 comprises 18 residues. Germline V gene data show CDR1 as SGDLS and CDR2 as YYNGEE.

The chain joins TRBV10-3 to TRBJ2-2; TCRdb proposes TRBD1, but this gene call is untestable without DNA. The CDR3 extends over 15 amino acids. Per the germline V gene, CDR1 is ENHRY and CDR2 is SYGVKD. The CDR3: CAISPDGENTGELFF.

This clonotype is called medium-sized (0.01 to 0.1%) based on its frequency. The chain recombines TRBV4-1 with TRBJ2-5. The CDR3 sequence is 13 residues long. Germline V CDR1 and CDR2: MGHRA, YSYEKL. The CDR3 spells CASSQVGQETQYF.

The chain uses TRBV20-1 and TRBJ1-2. This CDR3 contains 15 residues. Germline V CDR1 and CDR2: DFQATT, SNEGSKA (reference sequence). CDR3: CSARDPTSSWYGYTF.

Its frequency marks this clonotype as medium-sized. This CDR3 is CSAREQGEQYF. The V call is TRBV29-1, the J call TRBJ2-7; TCRdb outputs TRBD1, but without DNA this stays unchecked. The germline V gene encodes CDR1 SQVTM and CDR2 ANQGSEA. The CDR3 is made up of 11 amino acids.

This rearrangement joins TRBV28 to TRBJ2-7; TCRdb's D call of TRBD2 is untestable without DNA. This CDR3 is built from 16 residues. Germline V CDR1 and CDR2: MDHEN, SYDVKM. CDR3: CASSLDGLGGTYEQYF.

The chain recombines TRBV11-2 with TRBJ2-3; TCRdb proposes TRBD2, but this gene call is untestable without DNA. In germline, CDR1 is SGHAT, CDR2 FQNNGV. The CDR3 sequence is 15 residues long. The CDR3 loop is CASSEEGLARDTQYF.

V usage is TRBV5-8 and J usage is TRBJ2-7; the TRBD2 assignment by TCRdb is unverifiable without DNA. The germline CDR1 and CDR2 sequences are SGHTS and YDEGEE. The CDR3 has 14 amino acids. CDR3 amino acids: CASRPRALSYEQYF.

The chain joins TRBV20-1 to TRBJ1-5; TCRdb selects TRBD1, and the lack of DNA leaves this call unchecked. Germline CDR1 DFQATT, CDR2 SNEGSKA (reference sequence). This CDR3 has 14 residues. The CDR3: CSARATGDSQPQHF.

V is TRBV7-3 and J is TRBJ2-5; TCRdb calls TRBD1, which cannot be checked without DNA. Germline V gene lookup returns CDR1 SGHTA and CDR2 FQGTGA. This CDR3 has 15 residues. This CDR3 is CASSSSTGTEETQYF.

V is TRBV20-1 and J is TRBJ2-4. The CDR3 length is 13 residues. The germline V gene has CDR1 DFQATT and CDR2 SNEGSKA (reference sequence). The CDR3 sequence: CSARRVAKNIQYF.

The V and J genes are TRBV10-3 and TRBJ2-3. The CDR3 is 17 amino acids. Per the germline V gene, CDR1 is ENHRY and CDR2 is SYGVKD. The chain's CDR3 is CAISESIRGTGTDTQYF.

The chain joins TRBV5-1 to TRBJ1-1. CDR3 length: 14 amino acids. From germline, CDR1 is SGHRS and CDR2 YFSETQ. The CDR3: CASSFRAQNTEAFF.

This sequence joins TRBV11-2 and TRBJ2-3. CDR3 length: 15 residues. Germline values: CDR1 SGHAT, CDR2 FQNNGV. The CDR3 region is CASTAKSRTTDTQYF.

The chain couples TRBV6-2 or TRBV6-3 to TRBJ2-1; TCRdb selects TRBD2, and the lack of DNA leaves this call unchecked. From germline, CDR1 is MNHEY and CDR2 SVGEGT. The CDR3 is made up of 17 amino acids. The CDR3 reads CASSSNQGLAAPREQFF.

This sequence joins TRBV13 and TRBJ2-3; TCRdb proposes TRBD1, but this gene call is untestable without DNA. CDR1 is PRHDT and CDR2 is FYEKMQ in the germline V gene (reference sequence). The CDR3 length is 16 residues. The CDR3 is CASSLGRGSGTDTQYF.

This chain joins TRBV9 and TRBJ2-3. The CDR3 has 14 amino acids. Germline loops: CDR1 SGDLS, CDR2 YYNGEE. The CDR3 loop reads CASSASLSTDTQYF.

The chain employs TRBV10-3 and TRBJ1-1; lacking DNA, the TRBD1 call made by TCRdb goes unchecked. CDR1 and CDR2 (germline): ENHRY, SYGVKD. The CDR3 runs 17 residues. CDR3 protein: CAISEGDRGPLNTEAFF.

The chain couples TRBV6-5 to TRBJ1-5. The CDR3 spans 13 residues. Looked up from germline, CDR1 is MNHEY and CDR2 is SVGAGI. This CDR3 reads CASSYSFRQPQHF.

By frequency, this clonotype is medium-sized. The chain combines TRBV30 with TRBJ2-2; lacking DNA, the TRBD2 call made by TCRdb goes unchecked. The CDR3 is made up of 13 amino acids. Germline CDR1 is GTSNPN and CDR2 is SVGIG (reference sequence). CDR3 protein: CAWRNGRTGELFF. The full variable domain, with the rest looked up from reference TRBV30 and TRBJ2-2, is SQTIHQWPATLVQPVGSPLSLECTVEGTSNPNLYWYRQAAGRGLQLLFYSVGIGQISSEVPQNLSASRPQDRQFILSSKKLLLSDSGFYLCAWRNGRTGELFFGEGSRLTVL.

V and J are TRBV4-1 and TRBJ2-1; as DNA is missing, the TRBD1 call by TCRdb cannot be tested. CDR1 is MGHRA, CDR2 YSYEKL, per germline. This CDR3 is built from 14 residues. The CDR3: CASSQGQANGEQFF.

The rearrangement links TRBV5-1 to TRBJ2-5; TCRdb's D call of TRBD1 is untestable without DNA. The CDR3 loop spans 15 amino acids. Germline V gene data show CDR1 as SGHRS and CDR2 as YFSETQ. CDR3: CASSLAGRGGETQYF. The complete variable domain, with remaining parts taken from reference TRBV5-1 and TRBJ2-5, reads KAGVTQTPRYLIKTRGQQVTLSCSPISGHRSVSWYQQTPGQGLQFLFEYFSETQRNKGNFPGRFSGRQFSNSRSEMNVSTLELGDSALYLCASSLAGRGGETQYFGPGTRLLVL.

The rearrangement uses TRBV27 and TRBJ2-1; TCRdb outputs TRBD1, but without DNA this stays unchecked. CDR1 and CDR2 (germline): MNHEY, SMNVEV (reference sequence). The CDR3 runs 14 residues. The CDR3 here is CASKRGQQNNEQFF.

Considering frequency, this clonotype is medium-sized. This chain connects TRBV7-2 to TRBJ1-6; TCRdb reports TRBD1, a call that lacks DNA to check it against. This CDR3 is 16 amino acids long. CDR1 is SGHTA, CDR2 FQGNSA, per germline. The CDR3 loop reads CASSLSGGAVNSPLHF.

The chain uses TRBV7-9 and TRBJ2-5; TCRdb's D call of TRBD1 is untestable without DNA. The germline gives CDR1 SEHNR, CDR2 FQNEAQ (reference sequence). The CDR3 runs to 15 residues. The CDR3 reads CASSLAMGTQETQYF.

This chain uses TRBV15 with TRBJ2-1; without DNA, the TCRdb call of TRBD1 cannot be checked. CDR3 length: 17 residues. Germline lookup yields CDR1 LNHNV and CDR2 YYDKDF (reference sequence). This CDR3 is CATSRDGRASSYNEQFF. Full variable domain (missing parts from reference TRBV15 and TRBJ2-1): DAMVIQNPRYQVTQFGKPVTLSCSQTLNHNVMYWYQQKSSQAPKLLFHYYDKDFNNEADTPDNFQSRRPNTSFCFLDIRSPGLGDTAMYLCATSRDGRASSYNEQFFGPGTRLTVL.